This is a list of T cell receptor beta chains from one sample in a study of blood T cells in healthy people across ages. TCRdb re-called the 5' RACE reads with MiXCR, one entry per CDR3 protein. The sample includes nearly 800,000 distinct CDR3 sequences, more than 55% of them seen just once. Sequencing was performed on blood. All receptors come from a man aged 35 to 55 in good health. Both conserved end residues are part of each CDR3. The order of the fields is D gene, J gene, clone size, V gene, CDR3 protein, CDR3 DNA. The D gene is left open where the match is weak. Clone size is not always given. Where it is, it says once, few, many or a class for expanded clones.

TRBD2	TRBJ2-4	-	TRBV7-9	CASSFRLAGESKNEQYF	TGTGCCAGCAGCTTCCGTCTAGCGGGAGAGTCTAAAAATGAGCAGTACTTC
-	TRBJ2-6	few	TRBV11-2	CASLPGQSSGANVLTF	TGTGCCAGCCTCCCAGGACAGTCCTCTGGGGCCAACGTCCTGACTTTC
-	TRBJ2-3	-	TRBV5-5	CASSFGQGITDTQYF	TGTGCCAGCAGCTTTGGTCAGGGGATCACAGATACGCAGTATTTT
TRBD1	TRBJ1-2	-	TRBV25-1	CASSGDRGRYYGYTF	TGTGCCAGCAGTGGCGACAGGGGAAGATACTATGGCTACACCTTC
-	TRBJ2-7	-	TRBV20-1	CSASEFQGFAEQYF	TGCAGTGCTAGCGAGTTTCAGGGTTTTGCCGAGCAGTACTTC
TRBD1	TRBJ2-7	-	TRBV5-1	CASSSWTGISYEQYF	TGCGCCAGCAGCTCCTGGACAGGAATTTCCTACGAGCAGTACTTC
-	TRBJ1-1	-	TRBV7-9	CASSRAGGFRTEAFF	TGTGCCAGCAGCCGAGCAGGAGGGTTCCGTACTGAAGCTTTCTTT
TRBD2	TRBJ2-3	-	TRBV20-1	CSALLAGLTDTQYF	TGCAGTGCACTACTAGCGGGGCTCACAGATACGCAGTATTTT
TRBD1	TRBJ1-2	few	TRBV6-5	CASHGQGLSANYGYTF	TGTGCCAGCCACGGACAGGGCCTATCAGCTAACTATGGCTACACCTTC
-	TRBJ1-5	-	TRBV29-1	CSVRDANQPQHF	TGCAGCGTCAGAGACGCAAATCAGCCCCAGCATTTT
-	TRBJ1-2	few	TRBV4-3	CASSQGIDRLYGYTF	TGCGCCAGCAGCCAAGGGATTGACAGACTCTATGGCTACACCTTC
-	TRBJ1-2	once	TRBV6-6	CASSPKGDGYTF	TGTGCCAGCAGTCCAAAAGGGGATGGCTACACCTTC
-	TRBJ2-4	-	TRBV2	CASSVKQGTNIQYF	TGTGCCAGCAGTGTTAAGCAGGGTACCAACATTCAGTACTTC
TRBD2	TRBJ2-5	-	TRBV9	CASGRTSGIQETQYF	TGTGCCAGCGGCCGGACTAGCGGGATTCAGGAGACCCAGTACTTC
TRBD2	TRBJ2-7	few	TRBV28	CASSPEWLAGDYEQYF	TGTGCCAGCAGCCCCGAGTGGCTAGCGGGGGACTACGAGCAGTACTTC
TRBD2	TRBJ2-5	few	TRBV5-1	CASSLEFSGGQETQYF	TGCGCCAGCAGCTTGGAGTTTAGCGGGGGTCAAGAGACCCAGTACTTC
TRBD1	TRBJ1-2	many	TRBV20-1	CSAPGRQGAGGNYGYTF	TGCAGTGCTCCCGGGAGACAGGGGGCAGGGGGGAACTATGGCTACACCTTC
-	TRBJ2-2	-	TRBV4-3	CASSQDRYLTGELFF	TGCGCCAGTAGCCAAGATAGGTATCTGACCGGGGAGCTGTTTTTT
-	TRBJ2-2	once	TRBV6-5	CASSYSLTSDGELFF	TGTGCCAGCAGTTACTCGTTAACCTCCGATGGGGAGCTGTTTTTT
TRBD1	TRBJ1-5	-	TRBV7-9	CASRPGQGDQPQHF	TGTGCCAGCAGGCCGGGACAGGGGGATCAGCCCCAGCATTTT
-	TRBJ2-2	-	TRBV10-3	CAISEPQGGTGELFF	TGTGCCATCAGTGAGCCGCAGGGGGGCACCGGGGAGCTGTTTTTT
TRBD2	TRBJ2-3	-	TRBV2	CASQANSGGATDTQYF	TGTGCCAGCCAAGCTAATAGCGGGGGGGCCACAGATACGCAGTATTTT
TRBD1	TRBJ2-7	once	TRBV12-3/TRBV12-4	CASSSPGGGTLYEQYF	TGTGCCAGCAGTAGCCCAGGGGGCGGCACCCTTTACGAGCAGTACTTC
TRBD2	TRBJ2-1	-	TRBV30	CAWSRGLDNEQFF	TGTGCCTGGAGTAGAGGACTAGACAATGAGCAGTTCTTC
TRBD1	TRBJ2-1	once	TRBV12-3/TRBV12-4	CASSSPGTGGAGEQFF	TGTGCCAGCAGTTCCCCCGGGACAGGGGGTGCGGGTGAGCAGTTCTTC
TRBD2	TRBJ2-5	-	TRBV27	CASSTLAAYQETQYF	TGTGCCAGCAGTACACTAGCGGCGTACCAAGAGACCCAGTACTTC
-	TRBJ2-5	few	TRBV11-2	CASSILGGDVGETQYF	TGTGCCAGCAGCATACTAGGGGGGGATGTAGGGGAGACCCAGTACTTC
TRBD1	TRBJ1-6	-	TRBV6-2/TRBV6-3	CASRPGTGLGSPLHF	TGTGCCAGCAGGCCCGGGACAGGGCTCGGTTCACCCCTCCACTTT
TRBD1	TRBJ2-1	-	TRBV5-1	CASSPRDRNNEQFF	TGCGCCAGCAGCCCCCGGGACAGGAACAATGAGCAGTTCTTC
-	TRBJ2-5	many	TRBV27	CASSSGAGETQYF	TGTGCCAGCAGTTCTGGCGCTGGAGAGACCCAGTACTTC
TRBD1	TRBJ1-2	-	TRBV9	CASSPRQGADYGYTF	TGTGCCAGCAGCCCCCGACAGGGAGCGGACTATGGCTACACCTTC
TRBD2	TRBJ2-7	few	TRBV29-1	CSAKGLAPYEQYF	TGCAGCGCAAAGGGACTAGCCCCCTACGAGCAGTACTTC
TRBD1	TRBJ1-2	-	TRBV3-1	CASSQDSFPTSTGGSSSGYTF	TGTGCCAGCAGCCAAGATTCCTTCCCAACTTCAACAGGGGGCTCTTCGAGTGGCTACACCTTC
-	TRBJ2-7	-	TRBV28	CASSLSIVGSYEQYF	TGTGCCAGCAGTTTATCAATTGTGGGCTCCTACGAGCAGTACTTC
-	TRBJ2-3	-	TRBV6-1	CASSDRGENTDTQYF	TGTGCCAGCAGTGATCGAGGGGAGAACACAGATACGCAGTATTTT
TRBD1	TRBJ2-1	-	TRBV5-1	CASSIGQGISYNEQFF	TGCGCCAGCAGCATAGGACAGGGAATCTCCTACAATGAGCAGTTCTTC
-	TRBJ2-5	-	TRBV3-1	CASSQDPLGRGFQETQYF	TGTGCCAGCAGCCAAGACCCTTTAGGTCGGGGATTCCAAGAGACCCAGTACTTC
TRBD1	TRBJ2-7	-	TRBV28	CASTSPRDRGSYEQYF	TGTGCCAGCACCTCGCCCCGGGACAGGGGGTCCTACGAGCAGTACTTC
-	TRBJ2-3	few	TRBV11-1	CASSWGPRGRQTEDTQYF	TGTGCCAGCAGCTGGGGGCCCCGCGGACGGCAAACTGAAGATACGCAGTATTTT
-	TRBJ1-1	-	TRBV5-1	CASSLQSKPNTEAFF	TGCGCCAGCAGCCTCCAAAGCAAACCAAACACTGAAGCTTTCTTT
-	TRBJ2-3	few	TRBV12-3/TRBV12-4	CASTAGPSTDTQYF	TGTGCCAGCACGGCGGGGCCTAGCACAGATACGCAGTATTTT
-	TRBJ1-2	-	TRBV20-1	CSATTEEINYGYTF	TGCAGTGCTACAACGGAGGAGATCAACTATGGCTACACCTTC
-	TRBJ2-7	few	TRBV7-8	CASSLEGSAGLTRTYEQYF	TGTGCCAGCAGCTTAGAAGGGTCGGCAGGGTTGACGAGGACGTACGAGCAGTACTTC
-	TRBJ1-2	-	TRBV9	CASSVVGGFGYTF	TGTGCCAGCAGCGTAGTAGGGGGATTTGGCTACACCTTC
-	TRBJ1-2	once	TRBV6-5	CASNPGGRNYGYTF	TGTGCCAGCAACCCGGGGGGGAGGAACTATGGCTACACCTTC
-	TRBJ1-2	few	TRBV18	CASSLGTGQANYGYTF	TGTGCCAGCTCACTTGGGACGGGACAAGCTAACTATGGCTACACCTTC
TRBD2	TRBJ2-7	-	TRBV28	CASSSPRGEGGNEQYF	TGTGCCAGCAGTTCCCCTAGAGGGGAGGGAGGAAACGAGCAGTACTTC
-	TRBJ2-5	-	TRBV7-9	CASSSGGPQETQYF	TGTGCCAGCAGCTCCGGGGGCCCGCAAGAGACCCAGTACTTC
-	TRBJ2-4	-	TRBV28	CASRLLAKNIQYF	TGTGCCAGCCGGTTGCTAGCCAAAAACATTCAGTACTTC
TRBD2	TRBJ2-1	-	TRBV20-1	CSAGSSGRVGNEQFF	TGCAGTGCTGGATCAAGCGGGAGGGTTGGGAATGAGCAGTTCTTC
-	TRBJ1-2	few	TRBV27	CASRQGSSYGYTF	TGTGCCAGCAGGCAGGGGTCCTCCTATGGCTACACCTTC
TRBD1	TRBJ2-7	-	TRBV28	CATLPRDSSSYEQYF	TGTGCCACCCTTCCACGGGACAGCTCATCCTACGAGCAGTACTTC